This T cell receptor beta chain was documented in a study of cytomegalovirus exposure and HLA in healthy donors. Findings and limits, study-wide: Judged likely to be a sequencing artifact was a cluster of highly shared sequence variants.

V lost 2 bases and J lost 0; bases outside the gene matches: 8. Germline V CDR1 and CDR2: MGHRA, YSYEKL. CDR3 length: 17 residues. The primer mix had 60 Vbeta and 13 Jbeta primers. Libraries were prepared by immunoSEQ multiplex PCR; TCRdb keeps only in-frame clonotypes and omits some of them. The table lists approximately 22,000 clones, 60% to 80% of them singletons. This clone has only a few counts. Its antigen remains unidentified. At sampling all donors were nominally healthy, likely with unrecorded immune exposures. Source material: PBMCs. V gene TRBV4-1 combines with J gene TRBJ1-1; 8 bases are a match to TRBD1. This sequence originates from a man aged 55 to 69 in good health and CMV-seronegative. This CDR3 reads CASSQYTRGRMNTEAFF. DNA for the CDR3: TGCGCCAGCAGCCAATATACCAGGGGGCGGATGAACACTGAAGCTTTCTTT.